Reported below is one T cell receptor beta chain. The data derive from a study of blood T cell repertoires in COVID-19. Overall study context: Spain, Italy and the United States supplied samples that represented acute and convalescent COVID-19.

Per the study methods: The authors estimated nucleated cell counts from reference gene primer amplification. Clones were read by immunoSEQ multiplex PCR, and TCRdb kept only the in-frame ones, dropping some. V and J calls and clone size are as listed in that table; D and trimming were resolved from the DNA. This table has roughly 170,000 clones, 80% to 90% appearing once. The clonotype was recovered from a woman under 30 who had recovered from COVID-19. The sequenced sample consisted of peripheral blood.

The CDR3 bases are TGCGCCAGCAGCTTACAGGACCTCCAAGAGACCCAGTACTTC. Translation: CASSLQDLQETQYF. The chain links TRBV5-1 to TRBJ2-5, with D maybe TRBD1 (5 bases). This CDR3 contains 14 residues. The ends were cut back, 2 bases at V and 1 base at J, with 9 bases in the middle. The germline V gene has CDR1 SGHRS and CDR2 YFSETQ.